Following are 21 T cell receptor beta chains from one sample sequenced in a study of shared clonotypes between healthy human individuals. Method: immunoSEQ multiplex PCR; TCRdb's copy keeps in-frame clones and lacks some. The table records about 2.4 million clones, over 85% of them present only once. Input material: naive CD4+ T cells sorted from blood. Regarding subset: CD45RA+ positively selected. These receptors all come from a man aged 18-30 years in good health.

This rearrangement joins TRBV19 to TRBJ2-2, with TRBD1 matching over 7 bases. This CDR3 region has 13 residues. Germline trimming cut 6 bases from V and 5 bases from J; bases unmatched to any gene: 3. The germline V gene encodes CDR1 LNHDA and CDR2 SQIVND (reference sequence). The DNA of the CDR3 is TGTGCCAGTAGAAAGGGGGCGACCGGGGAGCTGTTTTTT. This encodes CASRKGATGELFF.

The chain is built from TRBV7-9 and TRBJ2-3, with TRBD1 identical over 7 bases. The ends lost 2 bases at V and 6 bases at J; junction bases unmatched: 5. CDR3 size: 14 residues. CDR1 and CDR2 from the germline V gene are SEHNR and FQNEAQ (reference sequence). As DNA, the CDR3 is TGTGCCAGCAGCTTACGAGACAGGGTGGATACGCAGTATTTT. This sequence encodes CASSLRDRVDTQYF.

The chain carries TRBV5-1 and TRBJ2-1, with TRBD2 identical over 9 bases. CDR1 SGHRS and CDR2 YFSETQ come from the germline V gene. The ends lost 1 base at V and 4 bases at J; junction bases unmatched: 12. The CDR3 length is 18 residues. The CDR3 DNA reads as TGCGCCAGCAGCTTGTCACTTCTATGGCGGGGGGGATACAATGAGCAGTTCTTC. This gives the protein CASSLSLLWRGGYNEQFF.

This chain uses TRBV30 with TRBJ2-1; 7 nucleotides match TRBD1. This CDR3 is built from 16 residues. Germline loops: CDR1 GTSNPN, CDR2 SVGIG (reference sequence). J gave up 6 bases and V 1 base, and 12 bases lay outside the gene matches. DNA of the CDR3: TGTGCCTGGAGTGCCACAGGGGCTTGGGGAGCCAATGAGCAGTTCTTC. Encoded protein: CAWSATGAWGANEQFF. The whole variable domain, filled in from reference TRBV30 and TRBJ2-1, reads SQTIHQWPATLVQPVGSPLSLECTVEGTSNPNLYWYRQAAGRGLQLLFYSVGIGQISSEVPQNLSASRPQDRQFILSSKKLLLSDSGFYLCAWSATGAWGANEQFFGPGTRLTVL.

CDR3 sequence: CASSFVGQLIDTEAFF. DNA of the CDR3: TGTGCCAGCAGTTTTGTCGGCCAGCTGATAGACACTGAAGCTTTCTTT. The V and J genes are TRBV28 and TRBJ1-1; D is uncertain. Trimming took off 3 bases at V and 3 bases at J, with 17 bases between the two ends. Per the germline V gene, CDR1 is MDHEN and CDR2 is SYDVKM. The CDR3 is 16 residues long.

The chain carries TRBV14 and TRBJ2-5; D is tentatively TRBD1 or TRBD2 (6 bases each). The germline V gene encodes CDR1 SGHDN and CDR2 FVKESK. The CDR3 runs to 12 residues. Trimming took off 4 bases at V and 7 bases at J, with 10 bases between the two ends. This CDR3 is CASSPGGGTQYF. For the CDR3, the DNA is TGTGCCAGCAGCCCCGGAGGGGGGACCCAGTACTTC.

The V and J genes are TRBV11-3 and TRBJ2-1; TRBD1 matches at 7 bases. The V segment lost 5 bases and the J segment 5 bases; nucleotides outside the gene matches: 9. This CDR3 has 15 residues. Germline V gene lookup returns CDR1 SGHNT and CDR2 YENEEA. CDR3 coding DNA: TGTGCCAGCAGCGCGGGTGGGACAGCCAACAATGAGCAGTTCTTC. This gives the protein CASSAGGTANNEQFF. The full variable domain, in which reference TRBV11-3 and TRBJ2-1 provide the parts outside the CDR3, is EAGVVQSPRYKIIEKKQPVAFWCNPISGHNTLYWYLQNLGQGPELLIRYENEEAVDDSQLPKDRFSAERLKGVDSTLKIQPAELGDSAVYLCASSAGGTANNEQFFGPGTRLTVL.

CDR3: CASSVVGGRGNSNGEKLFF. Written as DNA, the CDR3 is TGTGCCAGCAGCGTAGTTGGGGGCAGGGGGAACTCTAACGGTGAAAAACTGTTTTTT. The chain is built from TRBV11-2 and TRBJ1-4, with 7 nucleotides matching TRBD1. In germline, CDR1 is SGHAT, CDR2 FQNNGV. V was pared by 5 bases and J by 7 bases, with 22 bases of the junction left unmatched. The CDR3 extends over 19 amino acids.

The chain uses TRBV28 and TRBJ1-5, with a tentative D call TRBD1 (5 bases). CDR1 MDHEN and CDR2 SYDVKM come from the germline V gene. V was clipped by 4 bases and J by 2 bases, with 18 bases between them. CDR3 size: 17 residues. CDR3: CASSSPAAWGGNQPQHF. The CDR3 DNA sequence: TGTGCCAGCAGTTCCCCCGCGGCCTGGGGGGGCAATCAGCCCCAGCATTTT.

This sequence joins TRBV25-1 and TRBJ1-5, with D unresolved. This CDR3 spans 12 amino acids. Germline V gives CDR1 MGHDK, CDR2 SYGVNS. Trimming pared 2 bases from V and 7 bases from J, leaving 6 bases between. The CDR3 sequence is CASSELGQPQHF. The CDR3 DNA reads as TGTGCCAGCAGTGAACTTGGACAGCCCCAGCATTTT.

Comments on this clone: At the DNA level, this CDR3 is encoded by other sequences in the same sample as well. The V gene is TRBV6-1, the J gene TRBJ2-5, with D unresolved. This CDR3 is built from 12 residues. Trimming shortened V by 1 base and J by 2 bases, and 2 bases separated the two germline ends. Germline V gene lookup returns CDR1 MNHNS and CDR2 SASEGT. CDR3 in DNA: TGTGCCAGCAGTGAAGTGCAAGAGACCCAGTACTTC. Protein: CASSEVQETQYF.

The chain recombines TRBV11-2 with TRBJ2-1; D assignment may be TRBD1 or TRBD2 (6 bases each). Per the germline V gene, CDR1 is SGHAT and CDR2 is FQNNGV. V lost 5 bases, J lost 0 bases, and 14 bases lay in between. The CDR3 spans 16 residues. The CDR3 sequence is CASSRGGLPSYNEQFF. CDR3 nucleotide sequence: TGTGCCAGCAGCAGAGGGGGACTCCCCTCCTACAATGAGCAGTTCTTC. The full variable domain, rest sourced from reference TRBV11-2 and TRBJ2-1, is EAGVAQSPRYKIIEKRQSVAFWCNPISGHATLYWYQQILGQGPKLLIQFQNNGVVDDSQLPKDRFSAERLKGVDSTLKIQPAKLEDSAVYLCASSRGGLPSYNEQFFGPGTRLTVL.

This chain uses TRBV5-1 with TRBJ2-5; possibly TRBD1 for D (5 bases). Germline V gene data show CDR1 as SGHRS and CDR2 as YFSETQ. The V end lost 4 bases, the J end lost 0 bases, and 10 bases lay between the germline ends. The CDR3 runs 14 residues. CDR3 coding DNA: TGCGCCAGCAGCCCACAGGTGAACCAAGAGACCCAGTACTTC. Residues: CASSPQVNQETQYF.

V usage is TRBV5-1 and J usage is TRBJ2-7; 8 bases map to TRBD1. Germline CDR1 reads SGHRS; CDR2 reads YFSETQ. CDR3 length equals 15 residues. V lost 5 bases and J lost 6; bases outside the gene matches: 13. The CDR3 here is CASSQSGTGLSEQYF. The CDR3 DNA reads TGCGCCAGCAGTCAGTCCGGGACAGGATTGTCCGAGCAGTACTTC.

As to this clone: Other nucleotide sequences in the sample specify the same CDR3. The chain recombines TRBV5-1 with TRBJ2-3, with TRBD2 matching 8 bases. The CDR3 spans 14 residues. CDR1 and CDR2 from the germline V gene are SGHRS and YFSETQ. Trimming cost V 5 bases and J 3 bases; bases outside gene matches: 5. Here the CDR3 reads CASRPSGGTDTQYF. CDR3 in DNA: TGCGCCAGCAGACCAAGCGGGGGTACAGATACGCAGTATTTT.

The chain uses TRBV30 and TRBJ2-4; maybe TRBD1 (5 bases). The germline CDR1 and CDR2 sequences are GTSNPN and SVGIG (reference sequence). This CDR3 contains 14 residues. V was pared by 1 base and J by 9 bases, with 16 bases between. The CDR3 DNA reads as TGTGCCTGGAGTGCAAGGGGCGTTCTGTCCATTCAGTACTTC. The encoded protein is CAWSARGVLSIQYF.

This CDR3 reads CASTFLGAGELFF. CDR3 DNA sequence: TGTGCCAGCACCTTCTTGGGTGCCGGGGAGCTGTTTTTT. This chain connects TRBV25-1 to TRBJ2-2; D is uncertain. V lost 7 bases and J lost 6, with 12 bases in between. Germline V gene data show CDR1 as MGHDK and CDR2 as SYGVNS. This CDR3 is 13 amino acids long.

V usage is TRBV7-2 and J usage is TRBJ2-7; the D gene is possibly TRBD1 (6 bases). CDR3 length: 14 amino acids. V was clipped by 2 bases and J by 5 bases, with 13 bases between them. Germline values: CDR1 SGHTA, CDR2 FQGNSA. Here the CDR3 reads CASSLQGWGHEQYF. Here the CDR3 DNA reads TGTGCCAGCAGCTTACAGGGTTGGGGGCACGAGCAGTACTTC.

This chain uses TRBV5-1 with TRBJ1-2; possibly TRBD1 for D (5 bases). The V end lost 0 bases, the J end lost 4 bases, and 13 bases lay between the germline ends. Germline-derived CDR1 and CDR2 are SGHRS and YFSETQ. This CDR3 has 15 residues. CDR3 DNA: TGCGCCAGCAGCTTGGCATTGGGGCCCTTCTATGGCTACACCTTC. Translated: CASSLALGPFYGYTF.

The chain has TRBV7-8 and TRBJ2-3; 8 positions agree with TRBD1. Germline trimming cut 0 bases from V and 2 bases from J; bases unmatched to any gene: 7. The germline V gene encodes CDR1 SGHVS and CDR2 FQNEAQ. The CDR3 runs to 17 residues. Here the CDR3 DNA reads TGTGCCAGCAGCTTAGCCCCTAGGACAGGGAACACAGATACGCAGTATTTT. Protein: CASSLAPRTGNTDTQYF.

The chain carries TRBV11-2 and TRBJ2-3, with D uncertain. The CDR3 covers 16 residues. The germline V gene has CDR1 SGHAT and CDR2 FQNNGV. With 0 bases removed from V and 2 bases from J, the gap between germline ends came to 12 bases. Here the CDR3 DNA reads TGTGCCAGCAGCTTAGAGTTCGGGTCCGTCACAGATACGCAGTATTTT. This codes for CASSLEFGSVTDTQYF.